The 24 T cell receptor beta chains in this list originate from one sample, sequenced in a study of cytomegalovirus exposure and HLA in healthy donors. The PCR had 60 Vbeta and 13 Jbeta primers. Some clones are missing from TCRdb's copy, which holds only in-frame ones; the method was immunoSEQ multiplex PCR. Found here are about 60,000 clones, roughly 70% of them singletons; the top ten hold 15% to 20%. The source material was PBMCs. These receptors originate from a woman aged 55-70 years in good health and CMV-seropositive.

The chain employs TRBV4-3 and TRBJ2-1; 9 positions match TRBD1. V shed 5 bases, J shed 4 bases, and the junction held 12 bases outside the gene matches. The germline gives CDR1 LGHNA, CDR2 YSLEER. This CDR3 region has 17 residues. The CDR3 DNA sequence: TGCGCCAGCAGCGATACAGTAACAGGGGGCTTATACAATGAGCAGTTCTTC. The encoded protein is CASSDTVTGGLYNEQFF.

The chain carries TRBV5-6 and TRBJ2-2; tentatively, D is TRBD1 (6 bases). Trimming shortened V by 0 bases and J by 4 bases, and 10 bases separated the two germline ends. The CDR3 length is 15 residues. CDR1 is SGHDT, CDR2 YYEEEE, per germline. CDR3 in DNA: TGTGCCAGCAGCTTGGGACAGGTTGGCACCGGGGAGCTGTTTTTT. It specifies CASSLGQVGTGELFF.

The chain links TRBV29-1 to TRBJ2-7; 10 positions agree with TRBD1. The germline V gene encodes CDR1 SQVTM and CDR2 ANQGSEA. The CDR3 is 15 residues long. The ends lost 4 bases at V and 5 bases at J; junction bases unmatched: 11. CDR3 residues: CSVVGSTGGLNEQYF. For the CDR3, the DNA is TGCAGCGTTGTCGGATCGACAGGGGGCCTAAACGAGCAGTACTTC.

The CDR3 DNA sequence: TGTGCCAGCAGCTTGATCCTAAGGACAGAAGAGACCCAGTACTTC. It yields the protein CASSLILRTEETQYF. This chain links TRBV7-9 with TRBJ2-5; tentative D call: TRBD1 (6 bases). V shed 3 bases and J shed 3 bases, with 14 bases lying between them. Germline V gene lookup returns CDR1 SEHNR and CDR2 FQNEAQ (reference sequence). This CDR3 has 15 amino acids. Variable domain in full (rest from reference TRBV7-9 and TRBJ2-5): DTGVSQNPRHKITKRGQNVTFRCDPISEHNRLYWYRQTLGQGPEFLTYFQNEAQLEKSRLLSDRFSAERPKGSFSTLEIQRTEQGDSAMYLCASSLILRTEETQYFGPGTRLLVL.

The chain uses TRBV30 and TRBJ1-1, with D uncertain. CDR3 length: 13 amino acids. V was trimmed by 2 bases and J by 1 base, leaving 8 bases between them. CDR1 and CDR2 from the germline V gene are GTSNPN and SVGIG (reference sequence). The CDR3 loop reads CAWSNSGNTEAFF. CDR3 DNA: TGTGCCTGGAGTAACAGCGGGAACACTGAAGCTTTCTTT.

The chain links TRBV6-1 to TRBJ2-1; 7 bases are shared with TRBD1. The junction had 11 bases not matched to a gene; V was cut back by 4 bases and J by 8 bases. Per the germline V gene, CDR1 is MNHNS and CDR2 is SASEGT. There are 15 residues in the CDR3. CDR3 coding DNA: TGTGCCAGCAGTGGCTGGCGAAATCAGGGGGATGAGCAGTTCTTC. This translates into CASSGWRNQGDEQFF.

The chain is built from TRBV7-2 and TRBJ2-5, with 9 positions matching TRBD1. The DNA end is more similar to TRBJ2-7, so the J call may be wrong. Germline V CDR1 and CDR2: SGHTA, FQGNSA. The length of the CDR3 is 15 residues. The CDR3: CASSPGTGTAYEQYF. The CDR3 DNA follows: TGTGCCAGCAGCCCCGGGACAGGGACCGCCTACGAGCAGTACTTC.

This rearrangement joins TRBV14 to TRBJ1-2; no definite D call. Germline assignment: CDR1 SGHDN and CDR2 FVKESK. CDR3 size: 22 residues. The V gene lost 0 bases and the J gene lost 0 bases, with 29 bases spanning the gap. This CDR3 is CASSQDGQWENYRPPANYGYTF. The CDR3 DNA follows: TGTGCCAGCAGCCAAGACGGGCAGTGGGAGAACTACCGCCCGCCTGCTAACTATGGCTACACCTTC.

V is TRBV7-2 and J is TRBJ1-1; TRBD1 is a possible D gene (6 bases). The germline gives CDR1 SGHTA, CDR2 FQGNSA. This CDR3 region has 13 residues. V lost 1 base and J lost 8, with 11 bases in between. CDR3 sequence reads: CASSLGGPREAFF. The CDR3 bases are TGTGCCAGCAGCTTAGGGGGGCCGAGGGAAGCTTTCTTT.

The CDR3 coding sequence is TGTGCCAGCAGCCATCCCAACAGGGGAGGTAATGAAAAACTGTTTTTT. This codes for CASSHPNRGGNEKLFF. The chain carries TRBV11-2 and TRBJ1-4; 7 nucleotides agree with TRBD1. Germline CDR1 is SGHAT and CDR2 is FQNNGV. This CDR3 has 16 amino acids. V dropped 5 bases and J dropped 4; count of bases not matched to a gene: 10. Filled out from reference TRBV11-2 and TRBJ1-4, the complete variable domain reads EAGVAQSPRYKIIEKRQSVAFWCNPISGHATLYWYQQILGQGPKLLIQFQNNGVVDDSQLPKDRFSAERLKGVDSTLKIQPAKLEDSAVYLCASSHPNRGGNEKLFFGSGTQLSVL.

Only a few counts were recorded for this clone. The V call is TRBV2, the J call TRBJ1-4; TRBD1 agrees at 10 bases. J gave up 8 bases and V 6 bases, and 21 bases lay outside the gene matches. CDR1 and CDR2 from the germline V gene are SNHLY and FYNNEI. The CDR3 is made up of 19 amino acids. The CDR3 nucleotides are TGTGCCAGCAGCGCCCCAGCCTCCGGGGAGACAGGGGGCGGAGAAAAACTGTTTTTT. This gives the protein CASSAPASGETGGGEKLFF.

CDR3 in DNA: TGTGCCATCAGTCAGGGGTCAGATACGCAGTATTTT. It yields the protein CAISQGSDTQYF. This chain joins TRBV10-3 and TRBJ2-3; a possible D gene is TRBD1 (6 bases). Germline lookup yields CDR1 ENHRY and CDR2 SYGVKD. The CDR3 has 12 amino acids. V shed 5 bases and J shed 4 bases, with 7 bases lying between them.

V usage is TRBV5-4 and J usage is TRBJ1-4, with unresolved D. The V end lost 3 bases, the J end lost 4 bases, and 13 bases lay between the germline ends. Germline V lookup: CDR1 SGHNT, CDR2 YYREEE (reference sequence). This CDR3 has 15 residues. The CDR3 region has the DNA TGTGCCAGCAGCTCGGCGGGAGGGCTTAATGAAAAACTGTTTTTT. Translated, it gives CASSSAGGLNEKLFF.

The rearrangement uses TRBV29-1 and TRBJ1-5; weak D call: TRBD1 (6 bases). Per the germline V gene, CDR1 is SQVTM and CDR2 is ANQGSEA. The CDR3 is made up of 14 amino acids. V lost 4 bases and J lost 1, with 11 bases in between. The CDR3 DNA reads as TGCAGCGTTGTGGTTCAGGGGAGCAATCAGCCCCAGCATTTT. It encodes CSVVVQGSNQPQHF. Combining the CDR3 with reference TRBV29-1 and TRBJ1-5 gives the whole variable domain SAVISQKPSRDICQRGTSLTIQCQVDSQVTMMFWYRQQPGQSLTLIATANQGSEATYESGFVIDKFPISRPNLTFSTLTVSNMSPEDSSIYLCSVVVQGSNQPQHFGDGTRLSIL.

The V and J genes are TRBV4-3 and TRBJ2-1, with D uncertain. Germline CDR1 is LGHNA and CDR2 is YSLEER. The CDR3 totals 15 residues. Trimming took 1 base from V and 3 from J, leaving 10 bases between them. The CDR3 loop is CASSQAFGIYNEQFF. The CDR3 coding sequence is TGCGCCAGCAGCCAAGCCTTCGGTATCTACAATGAGCAGTTCTTC.

The CDR3: CASSFQGANVQYF. CDR3 coding DNA: TGTGCCAGTAGCTTTCAGGGGGCTAACGTTCAGTACTTC. This rearrangement joins TRBV19 to TRBJ2-4; TRBD1 aligns across 8 bases. The CDR3 is 13 amino acids. V dropped 6 bases and J dropped 11; count of bases not matched to a gene: 9. Per germline, CDR1 LNHDA and CDR2 SQIVND (reference sequence).

In its sample, this clone was seen a few times. The chain joins TRBV19 to TRBJ1-1; 7 bases agree with TRBD1. Trimming cost V 5 bases and J 5 bases; bases outside gene matches: 8. The CDR3 spans 14 residues. Germline CDR1 and CDR2: LNHDA and SQIVND (reference sequence). CDR3 sequence: CASSSTGERTEAFF. The CDR3 DNA is TGTGCCAGTAGTTCCACAGGGGAGAGAACTGAAGCTTTCTTT.

The CDR3 protein is CASSLGGGGYNEQFF. CDR3 in DNA: TGTGCCAGCAGCTTAGGCGGGGGGGGCTACAATGAGCAGTTCTTC. This chain uses TRBV7-2 with TRBJ2-1, with 9 nucleotides matching TRBD2. Trimming cost V 1 base and J 3 bases; bases outside gene matches: 1. Germline CDR1 is SGHTA and CDR2 is FQGNSA. The CDR3 covers 15 residues. Full variable domain (missing parts from reference TRBV7-2 and TRBJ2-1): GAGVSQSPSNKVTEKGKDVELRCDPISGHTALYWYRQSLGQGLEFLIYFQGNSAPDKSGLPSDRFSAERTGGSVSTLTIQRTQQEDSAVYLCASSLGGGGYNEQFFGPGTRLTVL.

The chain is built from TRBV5-4 and TRBJ2-3; a possible D gene is TRBD2 (6 bases). The V and J ends lost 0 bases and 5 bases respectively, with 16 bases between them. Germline loops: CDR1 SGHNT, CDR2 YYREEE (reference sequence). The CDR3 sequence is 16 residues long. CDR3 protein: CASSLGGVWDGDTQYF. In DNA, the CDR3 is TGTGCCAGCAGCTTGGGGGGGGTCTGGGATGGAGATACGCAGTATTTT. The full variable domain, in which reference TRBV5-4 and TRBJ2-3 provide the parts outside the CDR3, is ETGVTQSPTHLIKTRGQQVTLRCSSQSGHNTVSWYQQALGQGPQFIFQYYREEENGRGNFPPRFSGLQFPNYSSELNVNALELDDSALYLCASSLGGVWDGDTQYFGPGTRLTVL.

The chain combines TRBV2 with TRBJ1-1, with D tentatively TRBD1 (5 bases). CDR1 and CDR2 from the germline V gene are SNHLY and FYNNEI. Trimming left V 3 bases short and J 5 bases short, with 10 bases between. This CDR3 region has 13 residues. CDR3 bases: TGTGCCAGCAGTGACAGGGTCGGGACTGAAGCTTTCTTT. It codes for CASSDRVGTEAFF.

The chain links TRBV2 to TRBJ1-1, with 11 bases fitting TRBD1. Germline V lookup: CDR1 SNHLY, CDR2 FYNNEI. The CDR3 totals 15 residues. The V gene end was trimmed by 9 bases and the J gene end by 5 bases; junction bases not matched to a gene: 11. The CDR3 sequence: CARAGTGGLTTEAFF. DNA for the CDR3: TGTGCCAGGGCCGGGACAGGGGGTTTAACAACTGAAGCTTTCTTT. Full variable domain (outside the CDR3, taken from reference TRBV2 and TRBJ1-1): EPEVTQTPSHQVTQMGQEVILRCVPISNHLYFYWYRQILGQKVEFLVSFYNNEISEKSEIFDDQFSVERPDGSNFTLKIRSTKLEDSAMYFCARAGTGGLTTEAFFGQGTRLTVV.

The gene calls are TRBV5-4 and TRBJ2-7; TRBD1 aligns across 9 bases. The V gene end was trimmed by 4 bases and the J gene end by 4 bases; junction bases not matched to a gene: 6. Germline V gene lookup returns CDR1 SGHNT and CDR2 YYREEE (reference sequence). This CDR3 region has 14 residues. This CDR3 reads CASSPGQGEYEQYF. In DNA, the CDR3 is TGTGCCAGCAGCCCGGGACAGGGAGAGTACGAGCAGTACTTC.

The V call is TRBV18, the J call TRBJ1-4; 11 bases align to TRBD1. Unmatched junction bases numbered 10, after V lost 6 bases and J lost 7 bases. In germline, CDR1 is KGHSH, CDR2 LQKENI. The CDR3 totals 16 residues. In DNA form, the CDR3 reads TGTGCCAGCTCCCGATCCGGACAGGGGGCGCGTGAAAAACTGTTTTTT. It is translated as CASSRSGQGAREKLFF.

The chain has TRBV11-2 and TRBJ1-5, with a weak D call TRBD1 (6 bases). Germline CDR1 is SGHAT and CDR2 is FQNNGV. V was clipped by 6 bases and J by 4 bases, with 19 bases between them. This CDR3 is built from 16 residues. CDR3 sequence reads: CASSSLTAGTNQPQHF. CDR3 in DNA: TGTGCCAGCAGTTCACTGACAGCGGGGACAAATCAGCCCCAGCATTTT.